Listed below are T cell receptor beta chains from one sample, sequenced in a study of T cells in localized non-small cell lung cancer. Libraries were prepared by immunoSEQ multiplex PCR; TCRdb keeps only in-frame clonotypes and omits some of them. The data hold roughly 36,000 clones, with about 91% observed a single time. Specimen: PBMCs, collected before any cancer treatment. These receptors came from a man aged 35 to 69 with stage II lung adenocarcinoma. The CDR3 runs from the conserved cysteine through the conserved F or W. Fields, in order: clone size, D gene, V gene, J gene, CDR3 DNA, CDR3 protein. D genes are given only for firm matches. For some rows the clone size is stated as once, few or many, or as a class when expanded; others skip it.

clone size: .
D gene: .
V gene: TRBV6-4
J gene: TRBJ2-7
CDR3 DNA: TGTGCCAGCAGTGACACCCCTGAAAGCGAGCAGTACTTC
CDR3 protein: CASSDTPESEQYF

clone size: once
D gene: TRBD1
V gene: TRBV6-6
J gene: TRBJ1-1
CDR3 DNA: TGTGCCAGCAGTTTCCCTCCCGACAGGGGCCTTGCTGAAGCTTTCTTT
CDR3 protein: CASSFPPDRGLAEAFF

clone size: .
D gene: .
V gene: TRBV7-9
J gene: TRBJ1-2
CDR3 DNA: TGTGCCAGCACGTCAAGGGCAAACTATGGCTACACCTTC
CDR3 protein: CASTSRANYGYTF

clone size: .
D gene: TRBD2
V gene: TRBV10-1
J gene: TRBJ2-7
CDR3 DNA: TGCGCCAGCAGTGAAGGGTGGGCTAGCGGGACCTCCTACGAGCAGTACTTC
CDR3 protein: CASSEGWASGTSYEQYF

clone size: .
D gene: TRBD1
V gene: TRBV29-1
J gene: TRBJ2-7
CDR3 DNA: TGCAGCGCGAATCCGGGACAGGGAAGCGAGCAGTACTTC
CDR3 protein: CSANPGQGSEQYF

clone size: .
D gene: .
V gene: TRBV15
J gene: TRBJ2-5
CDR3 DNA: TGTGCCACCAGCAGAGGGGATAGGGGGGAGACCCAGTACTTC
CDR3 protein: CATSRGDRGETQYF

clone size: .
D gene: .
V gene: TRBV7-2
J gene: TRBJ1-1
CDR3 DNA: TGTGCCAGCAGCTTAGCCGGGACAAACACTGAAGCTTTCTTT
CDR3 protein: CASSLAGTNTEAFF

clone size: .
D gene: .
V gene: TRBV21-1
J gene: TRBJ2-3
CDR3 DNA: TGTGCCAGCAGCAACTTACAGGGGTGCGGGACAGATACGCAGTATTTT
CDR3 protein: CASSNLQGCGTDTQYF

clone size: few
D gene: .
V gene: TRBV15
J gene: TRBJ1-2
CDR3 DNA: TGTGCCACCAGGGGCCTCGGGATCCACTCCTATGGCTACACCTTC
CDR3 protein: CATRGLGIHSYGYTF

clone size: .
D gene: .
V gene: TRBV25-1
J gene: TRBJ1-5
CDR3 DNA: TGTGCCAGCAGACGGAGCGATGGGGGAGGGAATCAGCCCCAGCATTTT
CDR3 protein: CASRRSDGGGNQPQHF

clone size: .
D gene: TRBD1
V gene: TRBV30
J gene: TRBJ1-4
CDR3 DNA: TGTGCCTGGAGTTGCGCCTCCGGGACAGTTAATGAAAAACTGTTTTTT
CDR3 protein: CAWSCASGTVNEKLFF

clone size: .
D gene: .
V gene: TRBV5-1
J gene: TRBJ1-1
CDR3 DNA: TGCGCCAGCAAGCTTGTACCCAAATCGAACACTGAAGCTTTCTTT
CDR3 protein: CASKLVPKSNTEAFF

clone size: once
D gene: TRBD2
V gene: TRBV15
J gene: TRBJ2-3
CDR3 DNA: TGTGCCACCAGCAGGTTAGCGGGAGGGCCGGATACGCAGTATTTT
CDR3 protein: CATSRLAGGPDTQYF

clone size: .
D gene: TRBD2
V gene: TRBV27
J gene: TRBJ2-3
CDR3 DNA: TGTGCCAGCAGTTTAGGTAGGACTAGTCGTCCAGATACGCAGTATTTT
CDR3 protein: CASSLGRTSRPDTQYF

clone size: .
D gene: TRBD2
V gene: TRBV27
J gene: TRBJ2-5
CDR3 DNA: TGTGCCAGCGGGCTGCTGGGGACTAGTGATGTGGAGACCCAGTACTTC
CDR3 protein: CASGLLGTSDVETQYF

clone size: .
D gene: TRBD1
V gene: TRBV28
J gene: TRBJ2-7
CDR3 DNA: TGTGCCAGCAGGCACCGGGACAGTGATTCCTACGAGCAGTACTTC
CDR3 protein: CASRHRDSDSYEQYF

clone size: .
D gene: .
V gene: TRBV27
J gene: TRBJ1-5
CDR3 DNA: TGTGCCAGCAGTCCGGACAACTGGCAGCCCCAGCATTTT
CDR3 protein: CASSPDNWQPQHF

clone size: .
D gene: .
V gene: TRBV9
J gene: TRBJ1-3
CDR3 DNA: TGTGCCAGCAGCGCGGCGATGTCGGAGGTGGGAAACACCATATATTTT
CDR3 protein: CASSAAMSEVGNTIYF

clone size: .
D gene: .
V gene: TRBV28
J gene: TRBJ2-3
CDR3 DNA: TGTGCCAGCAGTTCAAGTTCAGATACGCAGTATTTT
CDR3 protein: CASSSSSDTQYF

clone size: .
D gene: TRBD2
V gene: TRBV27
J gene: TRBJ2-1
CDR3 DNA: TGTGCCAGCAGTTTGCAGATTGGGAGCGGGAGGAGTCATGAGCAGTTCTTC
CDR3 protein: CASSLQIGSGRSHEQFF

clone size: .
D gene: .
V gene: TRBV7-3
J gene: TRBJ2-1
CDR3 DNA: TGTGCCAGCAGTCAGACAGGTCCTACCTCCTACAATGAGCAGTTCTTC
CDR3 protein: CASSQTGPTSYNEQFF

clone size: .
D gene: .
V gene: TRBV9
J gene: TRBJ2-2
CDR3 DNA: TGTGCCAGCGAACGGTCCGGGGAGCTGTTTTTT
CDR3 protein: CASERSGELFF

clone size: few
D gene: .
V gene: TRBV7-9
J gene: TRBJ1-5
CDR3 DNA: TGTGCCAGCAGCTTAGAGGCCGAAAATCAGCCCCAGCATTTT
CDR3 protein: CASSLEAENQPQHF

clone size: .
D gene: .
V gene: TRBV19
J gene: TRBJ2-1
CDR3 DNA: TGTGCCAGTAGTATGAAAACTAGGGATGAGCAGTTCTTC
CDR3 protein: CASSMKTRDEQFF

clone size: .
D gene: TRBD2
V gene: TRBV5-1
J gene: TRBJ2-1
CDR3 DNA: TGCGCCAGCAGCTTCACTAGCGGGAGGGCCTCCTACAATGAGCAGTTCTTC
CDR3 protein: CASSFTSGRASYNEQFF

clone size: .
D gene: .
V gene: TRBV19
J gene: TRBJ2-7
CDR3 DNA: TGTGCCAGTAGTATAGCTCCGGGACACACCTACGAGCAGTACTTC
CDR3 protein: CASSIAPGHTYEQYF

clone size: .
D gene: .
V gene: TRBV14
J gene: TRBJ2-5
CDR3 DNA: TGTGCCAGCAGCCAAGATCGGGCAGGCGTCTACCAAGAGACCCAGTACTTC
CDR3 protein: CASSQDRAGVYQETQYF

clone size: .
D gene: TRBD2
V gene: TRBV6-5
J gene: TRBJ2-3
CDR3 DNA: TGTGCCAGCAGTTACTCGCCAAGCGGGACCCCAGATACGCAGTATTTT
CDR3 protein: CASSYSPSGTPDTQYF

clone size: .
D gene: TRBD2
V gene: TRBV28
J gene: TRBJ2-1
CDR3 DNA: TGTGCCAGCAGAACACTAGCGGGCAATGAGCAGTTCTTC
CDR3 protein: CASRTLAGNEQFF

clone size: once
D gene: TRBD1
V gene: TRBV5-1
J gene: TRBJ2-5
CDR3 DNA: TGCGCCAGCAGCCAGCCGGGACAGAAAGAGACCCAGTACTTC
CDR3 protein: CASSQPGQKETQYF

clone size: once
D gene: .
V gene: TRBV19
J gene: TRBJ1-3
CDR3 DNA: TGTGCCAGTAGTATATTACCAGGGACTGGAAACACCATATATTTT
CDR3 protein: CASSILPGTGNTIYF

clone size: .
D gene: .
V gene: TRBV6-6
J gene: TRBJ1-5
CDR3 DNA: TGTGCCAGCAGTTTCAGGGATAGCAATCAGCCCCAGCATTTT
CDR3 protein: CASSFRDSNQPQHF

clone size: .
D gene: .
V gene: TRBV6-1
J gene: TRBJ1-1
CDR3 DNA: TGTGCCAGCAGTGAAACCCCGGGTATCATGAACACTGAAGCTTTCTTT
CDR3 protein: CASSETPGIMNTEAFF

clone size: .
D gene: .
V gene: TRBV10-2
J gene: TRBJ2-7
CDR3 DNA: TGCGCCAGCAGTGAATCGGCCTACGAGCAGTACTTC
CDR3 protein: CASSESAYEQYF

clone size: once
D gene: .
V gene: TRBV19
J gene: TRBJ2-2
CDR3 DNA: TGTGCCAGTAGTAAAAGAACCCCATCAGGGGCGAACACCGGGGAGCTGTTTTTT
CDR3 protein: CASSKRTPSGANTGELFF

clone size: .
D gene: .
V gene: TRBV6-5
J gene: TRBJ1-3
CDR3 DNA: TGTGCCAGCAGAGAAGAGTATCAGGGAAACACCATATATTTT
CDR3 protein: CASREEYQGNTIYF

clone size: once
D gene: .
V gene: TRBV15
J gene: TRBJ2-7
CDR3 DNA: TGTGCCACCGAGCCGGGGGGACAGAACTACGAGCAGTACTTC
CDR3 protein: CATEPGGQNYEQYF

clone size: .
D gene: .
V gene: TRBV25-1
J gene: TRBJ1-2
CDR3 DNA: TGTGCCAGCAGCTTCTCCGGCAGGATTAATGGCTACACCTTC
CDR3 protein: CASSFSGRINGYTF

clone size: .
D gene: .
V gene: TRBV18
J gene: TRBJ2-7
CDR3 DNA: TGTGCCAGCTCACGAAGACCCGAAGGGGCCGAGCAGTACTTC
CDR3 protein: CASSRRPEGAEQYF

clone size: .
D gene: TRBD2
V gene: TRBV27
J gene: TRBJ2-1
CDR3 DNA: TGTGCCAGCAGTTCCCTGACTAGCGGGGCAAATGAGCAGTTCTTC
CDR3 protein: CASSSLTSGANEQFF

clone size: .
D gene: TRBD1
V gene: TRBV10-2
J gene: TRBJ1-4
CDR3 DNA: TGCGCCAGCAGTAGGGGACAGACTAATGAAAAACTGTTTTTT
CDR3 protein: CASSRGQTNEKLFF

clone size: .
D gene: .
V gene: TRBV7-8
J gene: TRBJ1-1
CDR3 DNA: TGTGCCAGTGCTAAGGAGAGGAACACTGAAGCTTTCTTT
CDR3 protein: CASAKERNTEAFF

clone size: .
D gene: .
V gene: TRBV5-1
J gene: TRBJ1-1
CDR3 DNA: TGCGCCAGCAGCCCGGGGATCGGGAACACTGAAGCTTTCTTT
CDR3 protein: CASSPGIGNTEAFF

clone size: .
D gene: TRBD1
V gene: TRBV27
J gene: TRBJ1-5
CDR3 DNA: TGTGCCAGCAGTTTCTCCAGGGGGGGCAATCAGCCCCAGCATTTT
CDR3 protein: CASSFSRGGNQPQHF

clone size: .
D gene: .
V gene: TRBV11-1
J gene: TRBJ2-7
CDR3 DNA: TGTGCCAGCAGCTCAGAAACCGGGGTACCGTACGAGCAGTACTTC
CDR3 protein: CASSSETGVPYEQYF

clone size: .
D gene: .
V gene: TRBV27
J gene: TRBJ2-2
CDR3 DNA: TGTGCCAGTAGTTCCAATTGGGCCACCACCGGGGAGCTGTTTTTT
CDR3 protein: CASSSNWATTGELFF